The 30 T cell receptor beta chains listed next were all sequenced from one sample in a study of control samples from healthy donors and cancer patients. Sequencing was performed with immunoSEQ multiplex PCR; in TCRdb, only in-frame clones are kept and a portion is missing. This table holds tens of thousands of clones, roughly 86% found once. The sample consisted of PBMCs. Receptors originate from a man between 45 and 60 years old with head and neck cancer.

The chain carries TRBV7-9 and TRBJ2-4, with unresolved D. Germline CDR1 and CDR2: SEHNR and FQNEAQ (reference sequence). The CDR3 extends over 18 amino acids. V gave up 1 base and J gave up 2 bases, with 18 bases separating them. The DNA for the CDR3 is TGTGCCAGCAGCTTAGGGGCGGTTGGGGAAGCGACCAAAAACATTCAGTACTTC. As protein: CASSLGAVGEATKNIQYF.

V gene TRBV6-5 combines with J gene TRBJ2-7; TRBD2 aligns across 7 bases. Germline loops: CDR1 MNHEY, CDR2 SVGAGI. V lost 4 bases and J lost 0; bases outside the gene matches: 6. The CDR3 contains 15 residues. The CDR3 nucleotides are TGTGCCAGCAGTTCCAACGGGAGGCCCTCCTACGAGCAGTACTTC. It codes for CASSSNGRPSYEQYF.

The rearrangement joins TRBV2 to TRBJ1-2; 7 bases fit TRBD1. The germline V gene encodes CDR1 SNHLY and CDR2 FYNNEI. This CDR3 contains 14 residues. With 4 bases clipped from V and 0 bases from J, the junction kept 2 bases outside the gene matches. The CDR3 bases are TGTGCCAGCAGTGTAGGGGGCACTAACTATGGCTACACCTTC. It codes for CASSVGGTNYGYTF.

The chain carries TRBV6-6 and TRBJ2-7; TRBD1 agrees at 7 bases. CDR3 size: 12 residues. The V segment lost 6 bases and the J segment 7 bases; nucleotides outside the gene matches: 6. Germline V gene data show CDR1 as MNHNY and CDR2 as SVGAGI (reference sequence). This CDR3 reads CASSTGVWEQYF. The CDR3 region has the DNA TGTGCCAGCAGCACAGGGGTCTGGGAGCAGTACTTC.

This clone has just one count. V usage is TRBV7-8 and J usage is TRBJ2-7; TRBD1 matches 7 bases. CDR3 size: 14 residues. With V trimmed by 5 bases and J by 0 bases, 4 bases remained unmatched. CDR1 is SGHVS, CDR2 FQNEAQ, per germline. The CDR3 DNA sequence: TGTGCCAGCAGCCAGGGGGTTAGCTCCTACGAGCAGTACTTC. Its translation: CASSQGVSSYEQYF.

The CDR3 DNA is TGTGCCAGCAGCAAAGCGAGGCGTGGGGGACCCCTCCACTTT. It translates to CASSKARRGGPLHF. The chain joins TRBV21-1 to TRBJ1-6. TRBV21-1 corresponds to a pseudogene. The CDR3 length is 14 residues.

The gene calls are TRBV10-2 and TRBJ2-2, with TRBD2 matching 14 bases. The CDR3 length is 18 residues. The germline gives CDR1 WSHSY, CDR2 SAAADI. Trimming at V came to 4 bases and at J to 1 base, leaving 5 bases not matched to a gene. The CDR3 reads CASSGAGLAGVNTGELFF. The CDR3 bases are TGCGCCAGCAGTGGCGCGGGACTAGCGGGAGTGAACACCGGGGAGCTGTTTTTT.

The chain links TRBV4-1 to TRBJ1-6, with 10 bases lining up with TRBD1. Germline-derived CDR1 and CDR2 are MGHRA and YSYEKL. J lost 9 bases, V lost 1 base, and 3 bases had no gene match. The CDR3 has 15 residues. The CDR3 region has the DNA TGCGCCAGCAGCCAAGGACAGGGGGCGGTTTCACCCCTCCACTTT. Translating gives CASSQGQGAVSPLHF.

This chain uses TRBV10-3 with TRBJ1-1; 8 bases line up with TRBD1. Germline CDR1 is ENHRY and CDR2 is SYGVKD. Trimming cost V 0 bases and J 0 bases; bases outside gene matches: 9. The CDR3 totals 18 residues. CDR3 sequence (DNA): TGTGCCATCAGTGAGTCGATCTTGGGACAGGAGTTGAACACTGAAGCTTTCTTT. This codes for CAISESILGQELNTEAFF.

The V call is TRBV28, the J call TRBJ2-5; 12 nucleotides align to TRBD2. Losses at the gene ends were 3 bases for V and 4 bases for J; bases not matched to a gene: 9. CDR1 MDHEN and CDR2 SYDVKM come from the germline V gene. This CDR3 has 17 amino acids. The CDR3 loop reads CASSFALAGGAIETQYF. The CDR3 nucleotides read TGTGCCAGCAGTTTTGCACTAGCGGGAGGCGCAATAGAGACCCAGTACTTC.

The chain recombines TRBV7-2 with TRBJ2-7, with D hard to call. Germline V gives CDR1 SGHTA, CDR2 FQGNSA. This CDR3 region has 14 residues. Trimming removed 5 bases at V and 7 bases at J, with 18 bases between. Here the CDR3 DNA reads TGTGCCAGCAGCACCCGGACGGATAACGGGGAGCAGTACTTC. Its translation: CASSTRTDNGEQYF.

This chain links TRBV2 with TRBJ2-7, with TRBD2 as a possible D gene (5 bases). Trimming removed 3 bases at V and 2 bases at J, with 11 bases between. This CDR3 contains 14 residues. Germline CDR1 SNHLY, CDR2 FYNNEI. The CDR3 nucleotides read TGTGCCAGCAGTGACGGACTGCAAACCTACGAGCAGTACTTC. It translates to CASSDGLQTYEQYF. The whole variable domain, remainder taken from reference TRBV2 and TRBJ2-7, is EPEVTQTPSHQVTQMGQEVILRCVPISNHLYFYWYRQILGQKVEFLVSFYNNEISEKSEIFDDQFSVERPDGSNFTLKIRSTKLEDSAMYFCASSDGLQTYEQYFGPGTRLTVT.

This chain joins TRBV29-1 and TRBJ1-6, with D hard to call. Germline V gene data show CDR1 as SQVTM and CDR2 as ANQGSEA. Trimming stripped 7 bases from V and 8 bases from J, with 12 bases between. This CDR3 spans 12 amino acids. Written as DNA, the CDR3 is TGCAGCGCCGGGATGGGAGATTCACCCCTCCACTTT. It translates to CSAGMGDSPLHF.

V gene TRBV7-9 combines with J gene TRBJ2-5, with D possibly matching TRBD2 (6 bases). The V end lost 4 bases, the J end lost 3 bases, and 18 bases lay between the germline ends. Per germline, CDR1 SEHNR and CDR2 FQNEAQ (reference sequence). This CDR3 has 16 amino acids. The CDR3 sequence is CASSSPLGRGKETQYF. The CDR3 DNA reads as TGTGCCAGCAGCTCCCCTTTGGGGCGGGGCAAAGAGACCCAGTACTTC.

J is TRBJ2-3 and V is TRBV19, with D perhaps TRBD1 or TRBD2 (6 bases each). Germline CDR1 LNHDA, CDR2 SQIVND (reference sequence). V was cut by 2 bases and J by 4 bases, with 13 bases left in between. This CDR3 is built from 15 residues. The DNA for the CDR3 is TGTGCCAGTAGTATACTGAGGGGGGCTGCAGATACGCAGTATTTT. Its protein is CASSILRGAADTQYF.

The chain uses TRBV7-2 and TRBJ2-1; 7 positions match TRBD2. Unmatched junction bases numbered 6, after V lost 5 bases and J lost 2 bases. Germline assignment: CDR1 SGHTA and CDR2 FQGNSA. This CDR3 spans 15 amino acids. DNA of the CDR3: TGTGCCAGCAGCGCTTCTAGCGGAGCCTACAATGAGCAGTTCTTC. Its translation: CASSASSGAYNEQFF.

This chain uses TRBV19 with TRBJ1-6; D is unresolved. Germline V lookup: CDR1 LNHDA, CDR2 SQIVND (reference sequence). The CDR3 runs 15 residues. With 4 bases removed from V and 4 bases from J, the gap between germline ends came to 11 bases. CDR3 region: CASSSTGDYNSPLHF. Here the CDR3 DNA reads TGTGCCAGTAGTAGTACCGGAGATTATAATTCACCCCTCCACTTT.

This clone was counted a single time. This chain joins TRBV19 and TRBJ2-4; 8 nucleotides agree with TRBD1. The CDR3 has 19 residues. Germline-derived CDR1 and CDR2 are LNHDA and SQIVND (reference sequence). The junction had 16 bases not matched to a gene; V was cut back by 6 bases and J by 0 bases. CDR3 protein: CASRPRGQESRLAKNIQYF. In DNA form, the CDR3 reads TGTGCCAGTAGGCCTCGGGGACAGGAGAGCAGACTAGCCAAAAACATTCAGTACTTC.

V usage is TRBV25-1 and J usage is TRBJ2-7, with 7 bases aligning to TRBD2. The CDR3 is 14 residues long. After removal of 4 bases from V and 2 bases from J, the junction contained 5 bases not matched to a gene. Germline CDR1 MGHDK, CDR2 SYGVNS. In DNA form, the CDR3 reads TGTGCCAGCAGTGTTCCGGGGGGACCCTACGAGCAGTACTTC. Residues: CASSVPGGPYEQYF.

The chain links TRBV11-2 to TRBJ2-7; 8 bases are shared with TRBD2. The J call may be wrong; the DNA end is better matched by TRBJ2-5. Germline V gene lookup returns CDR1 SGHAT and CDR2 FQNNGV. The CDR3 loop spans 17 amino acids. Here the CDR3 reads CASSFGGALTFQETQYF. Written as DNA, the CDR3 is TGTGCCAGCAGCTTCGGGGGGGCCTTAACCTTTCAAGAGACCCAGTACTTC.

The rearrangement joins TRBV6-6 to TRBJ1-3, with unresolved D. The CDR3 sequence is 13 residues long. From germline, CDR1 is MNHNY and CDR2 SVGAGI (reference sequence). Trimming stripped 2 bases from V and 10 bases from J, with 12 bases between. The CDR3 DNA reads as TGTGCCAGCAGTTACAGTGCTGAAGGGACCATATATTTT. Amino acids: CASSYSAEGTIYF.

The genes are TRBV9 and TRBJ2-5; D unresolved. The CDR3 totals 15 residues. V gave up 4 bases and J gave up 5 bases, with 18 bases separating them. From germline, CDR1 is SGDLS and CDR2 YYNGEE. This CDR3 reads CASSPDASAAETQYF. CDR3 nucleotide sequence: TGTGCCAGCAGCCCAGACGCCTCCGCTGCGGAGACCCAGTACTTC.

The chain has TRBV12-3 or TRBV12-4 and TRBJ1-1; the match to TRBD1 covers 10 bases. Trimming at V came to 2 bases and at J to 14 bases, leaving 5 bases not matched to a gene. The CDR3 is 12 residues long. The CDR3, as DNA: TGTGCCAGCAGTTTAAAATGGACAGGGGGGTTCTTT. Translating it yields CASSLKWTGGFF.

The rearrangement links TRBV4-3 to TRBJ2-3; D ambiguous. Trimming stripped 0 bases from V and 4 bases from J, with 8 bases between. The CDR3 runs to 14 residues. Germline V CDR1 and CDR2: LGHNA, YSLEER. Here the CDR3 reads CASSQEIVPDTQYF. The CDR3 bases are TGCGCCAGCAGCCAAGAGATAGTCCCAGATACGCAGTATTTT.

This chain links TRBV19 with TRBJ2-6, with D possibly being TRBD1 (6 bases). Trimming shortened V by 5 bases and J by 2 bases, and 13 bases separated the two germline ends. Per germline, CDR1 LNHDA and CDR2 SQIVND (reference sequence). This CDR3 region has 16 residues. CDR3 region: CASSDRGHTGANVLTF. CDR3 bases: TGTGCCAGTAGTGATCGGGGACATACTGGGGCCAACGTCCTGACTTTC.

The chain is built from TRBV7-3 and TRBJ1-1; D is unclear. Trimming took 2 bases from V and 6 from J, leaving 10 bases between them. Germline CDR1 and CDR2: SGHTA and FQGTGA. This CDR3 has 13 amino acids. CDR3 nucleotide sequence: TGTGCCAGCAGCTTAGTGGCAGGCGCTGAAGCTTTCTTT. It codes for CASSLVAGAEAFF.

The CDR3 DNA reads as TGTGCCAGCAGTCCCTCCCTTCATCAAGCACGTCTAGCGGGGGGATCGGCAGATACGCAGTATTTT. Amino acids: CASSPSLHQARLAGGSADTQYF. The chain joins TRBV6-6 to TRBJ2-3; 11 positions match TRBD2. After removal of 5 bases from V and 4 bases from J, the junction contained 26 bases not matched to a gene. The CDR3 has 22 amino acids. The germline V gene encodes CDR1 MNHNY and CDR2 SVGAGI (reference sequence).

The chain employs TRBV5-5 and TRBJ2-7; TRBD1 aligns across 8 bases. Germline V gene lookup returns CDR1 SGHKS and CDR2 YYEKEE (reference sequence). The length of the CDR3 is 16 residues. V lost 0 bases to trimming and J lost 5 bases; unmatched junction nucleotides: 10. CDR3 sequence: CASSLAPTGVVDEQYF. CDR3 coding DNA: TGTGCCAGCAGCTTGGCGCCGACAGGGGTTGTCGACGAGCAGTACTTC.

V usage is TRBV6-1 and J usage is TRBJ1-3, with D possibly being TRBD1 (6 bases). V was shortened by 3 bases and J by 4 bases, with 10 bases between the two germline ends. CDR1 and CDR2 (germline): MNHNS, SASEGT. This CDR3 contains 14 residues. In DNA, the CDR3 is TGTGCCAGCAGTGATGACAGGTCAGGAAACACCATATATTTT. Translation gives CASSDDRSGNTIYF.

This clone was detected only once. This rearrangement joins TRBV28 to TRBJ1-3; 8 nucleotides line up with TRBD1. This CDR3 has 17 amino acids. Germline V gene data show CDR1 as MDHEN and CDR2 as SYDVKM. V trimming: 2 bases; J trimming: 0 bases; junction bases outside the gene matches: 6. DNA for the CDR3: TGTGCCAGCAGTTTAAGGACAGGGCCGATCTCTGGAAACACCATATATTTT. Residues: CASSLRTGPISGNTIYF.